This paragraph covers one TCR beta chain sequence. The data derive from a study of blood T cell repertoires in COVID-19. Background on the study: In each case, the material was cDNA or gDNA derived from T cells, B-cell-depleted T cells, or PBMCs.

The table came from immunoSEQ multiplex PCR; TCRdb's copy has only in-frame clones and leaves some out. The sample holds over 200,000 clones; approximately 81% are singletons and the top ten take approximately 8%. CDR1 SGHVS and CDR2 FNYEAQ come from the germline V gene. The CDR3 extends over 11 amino acids. With 2 bases removed from V and 6 bases from J, the gap between germline ends came to 5 bases. The clonotype was recovered from a woman over 75 with acute or convalescent COVID-19. Sequencing used peripheral blood. The J gene is TRBJ2-7, the V gene TRBV7-6; D gene uncertain. CDR3 bases: TGTGCCAGCAGCTTATTCGGCGAGCAGTACTTC. This gives the protein CASSLFGEQYF. Combining the CDR3 with reference TRBV7-6 and TRBJ2-7 gives the whole variable domain GAGVSQSPRYKVTKRGQDVALRCDPISGHVSLYWYRQALGQGPEFLTYFNYEAQQDKSGLPNDRFSAERPEGSISTLTIQRTEQRDSAMYRCASSLFGEQYFGPGTRLTVT.